The 13 T cell receptor beta chains reported below all come from one sample, sequenced in a study of CD8+ T cells in alopecia areata. Treatment: oral pan-JAK inhibitor, 5-10 mg twice daily. TCR sequencing used cDNA made by reverse transcription of extracted RNA. Only in-frame clones appear in the TCRdb table, and some are missing; sequencing was by immunoSEQ multiplex PCR. Altogether about 210,000 clones are present, 50% to 75% being singletons, with the ten largest covering roughly 4.2%. Sequences were derived from CD4+ T cells sorted from blood, sampled at week 4, from a patient treated with tofacitinib. These receptors all come from a human donor with alopecia areata.

The chain is built from TRBV7-2 and TRBJ2-2; D possibly uses TRBD1 or TRBD2 (6 bases each). The CDR3 has 15 residues. V was cut by 10 bases and J by 2 bases, with 17 bases left in between. Per the germline V gene, CDR1 is SGHTA and CDR2 is FQGNSA. CDR3 region: CAITSGALNTGELFF. In DNA, the CDR3 is TGTGCCATCACGTCGGGGGCACTTAACACCGGGGAGCTGTTTTTT.

The chain combines TRBV29-1 with TRBJ1-1, with TRBD1 identical over 9 bases. CDR3 length: 17 amino acids. Germline CDR1 SQVTM, CDR2 ANQGSEA. Germline trimming cut 0 bases from V and 5 bases from J; bases unmatched to any gene: 13. CDR3 DNA: TGCAGCGTTGAAGATTCTCGTGACAGGGGGTACAAAACTGAAGCTTTCTTT. Its translation is CSVEDSRDRGYKTEAFF. Full variable domain (rest looked up from reference TRBV29-1 and TRBJ1-1): SAVISQKPSRDICQRGTSLTIQCQVDSQVTMMFWYRQQPGQSLTLIATANQGSEATYESGFVIDKFPISRPNLTFSTLTVSNMSPEDSSIYLCSVEDSRDRGYKTEAFFGQGTRLTVV.

This chain links TRBV29-1 with TRBJ1-5; a weak D match, TRBD1 (6 bases). Germline assignment: CDR1 SQVTM and CDR2 ANQGSEA. V lost 2 bases, J lost 4 bases, and 9 bases lay in between. CDR3 length: 13 residues. DNA for the CDR3: TGCAGCGTTGAATCCGGACAGAATCAGCCCCAGCATTTT. It translates to CSVESGQNQPQHF.

The V call is TRBV14, the J call TRBJ1-2; the D is unclear. The V gene lost 4 bases and the J gene lost 4 bases, with 13 bases spanning the gap. The CDR3 has 14 amino acids. Germline CDR1 SGHDN, CDR2 FVKESK. CDR3 sequence reads: CASSRVGGPYGYTF. As DNA, the CDR3 is TGTGCCAGCAGCCGAGTAGGAGGGCCCTATGGCTACACCTTC.

The chain links TRBV7-9 to TRBJ1-1; D unclear. From germline, CDR1 is SEHNR and CDR2 FQNEAQ (reference sequence). V dropped 1 base and J dropped 6 bases, with 9 bases sitting between them. The CDR3 is 13 residues long. The CDR3 coding sequence is TGTGCCAGCAGCTTAGGGGAAGTCCCTGAAGCTTTCTTT. Its translation is CASSLGEVPEAFF.

V usage is TRBV29-1 and J usage is TRBJ2-3, with 8 positions matching TRBD1. CDR3 size: 13 residues. CDR1 is SQVTM and CDR2 is ANQGSEA in the germline V gene. Trimming removed 3 bases from V and 2 bases from J; junction bases left unmatched: 1. The CDR3 protein is CSVEGQVTDTQYF. The CDR3, as DNA: TGCAGCGTTGAGGGACAGGTCACAGATACGCAGTATTTT.

The V and J genes are TRBV6-1 and TRBJ2-3; 7 bases agree with TRBD2. J lost 3 bases, V lost 4 bases, and 4 bases had no gene match. The germline CDR1 and CDR2 sequences are MNHNS and SASEGT. This CDR3 is 14 amino acids long. The chain's CDR3 is CASSGPRGTDTQYF. The DNA for the CDR3 is TGTGCCAGCAGTGGTCCGCGGGGGACAGATACGCAGTATTTT.

This chain connects TRBV9 to TRBJ1-6; 7 bases agree with TRBD1. After removal of 4 bases from V and 7 bases from J, the junction contained 2 bases not matched to a gene. Germline V gene data show CDR1 as SGDLS and CDR2 as YYNGEE. This CDR3 spans 13 amino acids. CDR3 residues: CASSPGQNSPLHF. The CDR3 DNA is TGTGCCAGCAGCCCGGGACAGAATTCACCCCTCCACTTT.

V usage is TRBV7-8 and J usage is TRBJ2-2; D is tentatively TRBD1 or TRBD2 (6 bases each). Trimming stripped 2 bases from V and 3 bases from J, with 16 bases between. Germline V CDR1 and CDR2: SGHVS, FQNEAQ. The CDR3 covers 17 residues. The CDR3 loop is CASSLWGAVGYTGELFF. CDR3 coding DNA: TGTGCCAGCAGCTTATGGGGGGCCGTGGGGTACACCGGGGAGCTGTTTTTT.

A few counts support this clone. The chain employs TRBV10-3 and TRBJ1-4; 7 nucleotides match TRBD1. V shed 2 bases and J 6 bases; nucleotides not matched to a gene: 3. In germline, CDR1 is ENHRY, CDR2 SYGVKD. CDR3 length: 14 residues. In DNA form, the CDR3 reads TGTGCCATCAGTGAGGGACAGGAGGATGAAAAACTGTTTTTT. This translates into CAISEGQEDEKLFF.

This chain joins TRBV13 and TRBJ1-1; D unclear. Germline V gene lookup returns CDR1 PRHDT and CDR2 FYEKMQ (reference sequence). Trimming stripped 4 bases from V and 1 base from J, with 13 bases between. The CDR3 loop spans 15 amino acids. The CDR3 loop is CASSSEGAGNTEAFF. The CDR3 DNA sequence: TGTGCCAGCAGCTCGGAGGGCGCCGGGAACACTGAAGCTTTCTTT. The whole variable domain, remainder taken from reference TRBV13 and TRBJ1-1, is AAGVIQSPRHLIKEKRETATLKCYPIPRHDTVYWYQQGPGQDPQFLISFYEKMQSDKGSIPDRFSAQQFSDYHSELNMSSLELGDSALYFCASSSEGAGNTEAFFGQGTRLTVV.

This clone has just a few counts. V and J are TRBV25-1 and TRBJ2-2, with D perhaps matching TRBD1 (7 bases). Trimming pared 6 bases from V and 8 bases from J, leaving 13 bases between. The CDR3 is 13 amino acids. Per the germline V gene, CDR1 is MGHDK and CDR2 is SYGVNS. The CDR3 is CASREGARGELFF. CDR3 sequence (DNA): TGTGCCAGCAGGGAGGGGGCTAGGGGGGAGCTGTTTTTT. The variable domain in full, with the rest retrieved from reference TRBV25-1 and TRBJ2-2, is EADIYQTPRYLVIGTGKKITLECSQTMGHDKMYWYQQDPGMELHLIHYSYGVNSTEKGDLSSESTVSRIRTEHFPLTLESARPSHTSQYLCASREGARGELFFGEGSRLTVL.

The rearrangement joins TRBV6-5 to TRBJ1-5; 7 nucleotides line up with TRBD1. V trimming: 2 bases; J trimming: 2 bases; junction bases outside the gene matches: 0. The CDR3 loop spans 14 amino acids. Germline lookup yields CDR1 MNHEY and CDR2 SVGAGI. The CDR3 nucleotides are TGTGCCAGCAGTTACGACAGGGGCAATCAGCCCCAGCATTTT. It encodes CASSYDRGNQPQHF.